This T cell receptor (beta chain) was retrieved from a study of blood T cell repertoires in COVID-19. Study summary: PBMCs, B-cell-depleted T cells, or T cells provided the cDNA or gDNA that made up the material.

The assay was immunoSEQ multiplex PCR, and TCRdb's table has in-frame clones only and misses some. This table has approximately 53,000 clones, 82% appearing once. Germline assignment: CDR1 SGHRS and CDR2 YFSETQ. The CDR3 has 14 residues. Trimming left V 4 bases short and J 3 bases short, with 13 bases between. The sample comprised peripheral blood. This clonotype originated in a woman aged 60-70 years with acute or convalescent COVID-19. J is TRBJ1-2 and V is TRBV5-1; D is unresolved. The CDR3 reads CASSRTFGDYGYTF. CDR3 sequence (DNA): TGCGCCAGCAGCCGAACATTTGGAGACTATGGCTACACCTTC. Full variable domain (rest looked up from reference TRBV5-1 and TRBJ1-2): KAGVTQTPRYLIKTRGQQVTLSCSPISGHRSVSWYQQTPGQGLQFLFEYFSETQRNKGNFPGRFSGRQFSNSRSEMNVSTLELGDSALYLCASSRTFGDYGYTFGSGTRLTVV.